The sequence of this T cell receptor (beta chain) was determined in a study of STAT5B mutations in CD4+ large granular lymphocyte leukemia (dated by TCRdb to the early 2020s). Background on the whole study: Among healthy controls, the CDR3 'QG' motif was associated with a particular HLA allele. Flow cytometry on FACSCanto II or FACSVerse confirmed that purified fractions exceeded 95% purity among lymphocytes. The study compared the TCRbeta repertoires of patients with CD4+ T-cell large granular lymphocyte leukemia against the TCRbeta repertoires of healthy blood donors. Results the study describes overall, beyond this receptor: The data were not HLA-matched, and the higher clonality in CD4+ T-LGLL than in CD8+ T-LGLL could be due to the relatively small sample size. Greater clonality appeared to be present in CD4-sorted patient repertoires than in healthy CD4+ repertoires, and the difference was retained after the putative leukemic clones were removed. TRBV06-family usage was enriched among the top patient clones (8/27) compared with healthy controls (2/35). Each patient's main leukemic clonotypes were private, but roughly a quarter of these clonotypes showed up at low frequency in the non-leukemic repertoires of other patients.

The healthy controls were 37 blood donors, and the buffy coats of these donors were supplied by the Finnish Red Cross blood service. All TCR-sequenced material derived from peripheral blood: patient blood samples and healthy donor buffy coats. Ficoll-Hypaque gradient centrifugation was used to isolate peripheral blood mononuclear cells. CD4+ cells were purified magnetically from the buffy coats of healthy controls. The Gentra Puregene Cell and Tissue kit was used to extract genomic DNA, and a Qubit 2.0 fluorometer was used to measure the amount of genomic DNA. Points on this clone: It has no known antigen specificity. Qualities for individual bases were not recorded, and no much larger clone is one base off.

Cut back by 3 bases and 1 base, the V and J ends lie 12 bases apart. For CDR1 and CDR2, the germline V gene lists SGHTA and FQGNSA. From cysteine to phenylalanine, the CDR3 is 15 amino acids long. Only CDR3 DNA is held: 45 bases, read in frame from base 1. The immunoSEQ assay at survey resolution was used to sequence TCRbeta rearrangements from genomic DNA. The paper's processing steps were these. In the TCR sequencing data, the lowest productive clonotype frequency that could be detected was 2.59 x 10-5. Only productive TCRbeta rearrangements, meaning sequences that were complete and in-frame, were kept for the analyses. Sample clonality was computed as Simpson clonality in the immunoSEQ Analyzer version 3.0. Clones were grouped by frequency into very rare, small, medium, large (1-20%) or hyperexpanded (>20%) categories. Generation probabilities were estimated with OLGA 1.2.3, V-gene circos plots were made with VDJtools, specificities were looked up in VDJdb, and CDR3 motifs were identified with GLIPH. TCRdb stores this immuneACCESS table with in-frame sequences only. Part of the clones is absent; in the studies checked, under half of the shortfall reflects unresolved V genes, and no reason is known for the rest. The V and J calls and clone size were taken over from that table, and D and trimming were inferred from the DNA. This sample gives around 30,000 clones in total; about four fifths of them show up just once. The leading ten clones occupy about 2.5% of the sample.

Sequencing was carried out using CD4+ T cells from blood buffy coats. The sequence derives from a human donor in good health. The chain uses TRBV7-2 and TRBJ1-2; TRBD1 is a possible D gene, resting on 6 matching bases. The nucleotide sequence reads as follows: TGTGCCAGCAGCTTTTCAGGGGTTCATAACTATGGCTACACCTTC. This encodes CASSFSGVHNYGYTF.